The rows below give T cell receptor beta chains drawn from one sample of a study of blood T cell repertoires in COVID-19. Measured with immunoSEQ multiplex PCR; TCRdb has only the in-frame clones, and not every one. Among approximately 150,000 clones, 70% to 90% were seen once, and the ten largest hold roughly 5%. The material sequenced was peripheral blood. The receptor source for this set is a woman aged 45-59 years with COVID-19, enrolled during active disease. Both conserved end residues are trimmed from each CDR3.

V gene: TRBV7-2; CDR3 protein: ASSPRTGTQPQH
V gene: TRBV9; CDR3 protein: ASSDPRTSGEQF
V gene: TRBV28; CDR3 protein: ASSSTGTGKEKLF
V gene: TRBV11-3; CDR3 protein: ASSSPGQSTDTQY
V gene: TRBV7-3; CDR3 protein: ASSLGGTGTSGTDTQY
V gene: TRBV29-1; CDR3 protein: SADGQASSYT
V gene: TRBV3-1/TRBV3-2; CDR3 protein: ASSQDFKKLF
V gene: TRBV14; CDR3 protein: ASSQGLLRGAVRDTQY
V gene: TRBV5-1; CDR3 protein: ASSETVSGNTIY
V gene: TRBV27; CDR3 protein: ASAFLLAGATDTQY
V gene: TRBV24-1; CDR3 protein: ATSDLPSSYNEQF
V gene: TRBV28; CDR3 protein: ASSSELAGYNTGELF
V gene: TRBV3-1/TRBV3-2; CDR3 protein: ASSPKRGRFTDTQY
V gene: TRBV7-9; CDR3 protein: ASRNRGDNEQF
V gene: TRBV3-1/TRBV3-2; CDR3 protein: ASSPDRDTEAF
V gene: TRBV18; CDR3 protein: ASSPPGLAGGGEQF
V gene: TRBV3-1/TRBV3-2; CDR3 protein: ASSQERGGFDEQF
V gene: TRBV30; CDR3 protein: AWSVRAGGETQY
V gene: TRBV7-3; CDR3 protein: ASSSGPGGGPGELF
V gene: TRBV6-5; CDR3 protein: ASSYSDRGTQY
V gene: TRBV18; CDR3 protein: ASSPFRNEQF
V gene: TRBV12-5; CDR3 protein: ASAGVTGELF
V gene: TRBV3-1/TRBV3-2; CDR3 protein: ASSQRHGDTEAF
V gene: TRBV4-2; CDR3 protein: ASSQVGASGGYNGELF
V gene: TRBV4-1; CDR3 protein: ASSQTSGVTDTQY
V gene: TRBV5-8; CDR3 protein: ASSTKQGANSPLH
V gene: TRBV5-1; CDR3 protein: ASSYPGSSEQY
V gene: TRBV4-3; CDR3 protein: ASSQETPTYEQY
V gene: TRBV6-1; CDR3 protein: ASSEGNTYEQY
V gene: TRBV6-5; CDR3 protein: ASRAPGETQY
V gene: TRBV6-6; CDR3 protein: ASSPPGNNYGYT
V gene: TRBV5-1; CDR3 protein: ASSPSGGATGELF
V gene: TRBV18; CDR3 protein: ASSQGTQETQY
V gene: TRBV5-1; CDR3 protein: ASSSQGAIPHEQY
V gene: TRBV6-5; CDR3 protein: ASSYRSGGEEETQY
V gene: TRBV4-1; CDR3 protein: ASSQDRTGGFQPQH
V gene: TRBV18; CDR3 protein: ASSPPAGATFAKTQY
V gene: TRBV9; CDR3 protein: ASSVGGQGGEQY
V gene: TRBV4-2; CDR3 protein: ASSQGSGGATDTQY
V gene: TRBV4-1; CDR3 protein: ASSPLMTSGGAGELF
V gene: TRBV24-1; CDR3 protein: ATSDFPSTGGPYEQY
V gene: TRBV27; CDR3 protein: ASSSHRGLSNSPLH
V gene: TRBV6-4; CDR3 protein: ASSDSGTPWEDETQY